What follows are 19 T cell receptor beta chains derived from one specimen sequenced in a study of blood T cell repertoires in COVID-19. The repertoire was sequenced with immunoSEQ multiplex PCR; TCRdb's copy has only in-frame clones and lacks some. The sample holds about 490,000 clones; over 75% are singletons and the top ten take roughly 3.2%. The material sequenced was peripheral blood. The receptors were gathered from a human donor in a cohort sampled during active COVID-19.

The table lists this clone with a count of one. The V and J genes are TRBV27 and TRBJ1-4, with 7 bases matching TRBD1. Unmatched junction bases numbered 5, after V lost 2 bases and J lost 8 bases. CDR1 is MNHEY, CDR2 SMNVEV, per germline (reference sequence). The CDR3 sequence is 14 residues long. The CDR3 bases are TGTGCCAGCAGTTTAAGACAGGGACGCGAAAAACTGTTTTTT. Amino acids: CASSLRQGREKLFF.

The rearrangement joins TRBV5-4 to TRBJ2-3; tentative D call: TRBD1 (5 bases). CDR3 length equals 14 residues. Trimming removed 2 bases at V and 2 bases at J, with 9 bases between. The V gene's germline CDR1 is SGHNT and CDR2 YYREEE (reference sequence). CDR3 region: CASSFDRNTDTQYF. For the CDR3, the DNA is TGTGCCAGCAGCTTCGACAGAAACACAGATACGCAGTATTTT.

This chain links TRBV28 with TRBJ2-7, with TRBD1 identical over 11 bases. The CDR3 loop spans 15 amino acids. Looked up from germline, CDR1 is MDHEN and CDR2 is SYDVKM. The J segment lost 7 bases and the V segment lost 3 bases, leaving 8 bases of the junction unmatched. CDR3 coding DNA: TGTGCCAGCAGTTTCCCCGGACAGGGGGCGAGGGAGCAGTACTTC. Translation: CASSFPGQGAREQYF.

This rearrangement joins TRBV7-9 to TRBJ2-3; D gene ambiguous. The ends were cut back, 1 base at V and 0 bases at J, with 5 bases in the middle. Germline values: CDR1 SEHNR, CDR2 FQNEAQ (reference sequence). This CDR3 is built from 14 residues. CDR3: CASSLDSSTDTQYF. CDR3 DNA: TGTGCCAGCAGCTTAGACTCTAGCACAGATACGCAGTATTTT.

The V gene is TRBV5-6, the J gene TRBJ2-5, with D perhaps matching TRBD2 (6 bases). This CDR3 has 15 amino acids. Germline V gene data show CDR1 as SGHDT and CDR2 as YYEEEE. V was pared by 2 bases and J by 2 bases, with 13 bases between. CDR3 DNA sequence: TGTGCCAGCAGCTTAAGGGCGGGAACGCAAGAGACCCAGTACTTC. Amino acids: CASSLRAGTQETQYF.

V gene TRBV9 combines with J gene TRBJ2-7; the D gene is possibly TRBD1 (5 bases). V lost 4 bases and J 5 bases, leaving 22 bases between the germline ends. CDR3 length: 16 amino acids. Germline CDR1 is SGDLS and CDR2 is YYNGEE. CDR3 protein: CASSPSGWGLVNEQYF. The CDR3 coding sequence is TGTGCCAGCAGCCCGTCTGGCTGGGGCCTAGTTAACGAGCAGTACTTC.

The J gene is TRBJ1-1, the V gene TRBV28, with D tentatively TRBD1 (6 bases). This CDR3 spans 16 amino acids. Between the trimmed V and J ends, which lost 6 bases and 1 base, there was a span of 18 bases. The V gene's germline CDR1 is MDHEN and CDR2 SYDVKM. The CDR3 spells CASSPLTLDRNTEAFF. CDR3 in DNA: TGTGCCAGCAGCCCTTTGACCCTGGACAGGAACACTGAAGCTTTCTTT.

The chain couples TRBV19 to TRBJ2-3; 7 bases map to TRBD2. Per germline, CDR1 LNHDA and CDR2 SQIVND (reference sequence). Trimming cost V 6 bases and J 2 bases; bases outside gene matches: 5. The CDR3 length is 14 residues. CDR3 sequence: CASSSGLNTDTQYF. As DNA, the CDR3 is TGTGCCAGTAGCTCGGGACTAAACACAGATACGCAGTATTTT.

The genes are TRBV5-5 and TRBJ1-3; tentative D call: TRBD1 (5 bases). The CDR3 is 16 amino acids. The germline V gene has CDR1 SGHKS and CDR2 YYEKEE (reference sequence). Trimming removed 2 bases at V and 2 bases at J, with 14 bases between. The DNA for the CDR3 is TGTGCCAGCAGCTTCACCGGGACTGACCCTGGAAACACCATATATTTT. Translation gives CASSFTGTDPGNTIYF.

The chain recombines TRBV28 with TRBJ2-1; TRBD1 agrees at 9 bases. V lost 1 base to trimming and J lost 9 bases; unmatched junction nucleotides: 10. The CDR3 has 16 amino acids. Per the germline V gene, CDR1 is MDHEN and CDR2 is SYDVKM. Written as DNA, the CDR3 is TGTGCCAGCAGTTTATTCTCGACAGGGGGATTAGGTGAGCAGTTCTTC. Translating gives CASSLFSTGGLGEQFF.

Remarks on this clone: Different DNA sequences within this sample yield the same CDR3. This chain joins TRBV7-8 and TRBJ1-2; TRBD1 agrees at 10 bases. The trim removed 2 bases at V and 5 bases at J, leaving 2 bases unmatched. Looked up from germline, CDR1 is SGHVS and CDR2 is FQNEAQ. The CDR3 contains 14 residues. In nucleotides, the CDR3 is TGTGCCAGCAGCTTACAGGGACAGGGGTATGGCTACACCTTC. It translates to CASSLQGQGYGYTF.

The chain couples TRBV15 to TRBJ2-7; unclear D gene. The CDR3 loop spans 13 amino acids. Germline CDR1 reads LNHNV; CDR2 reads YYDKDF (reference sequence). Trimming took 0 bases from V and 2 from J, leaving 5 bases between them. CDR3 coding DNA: TGTGCCACCAGCAGAGATCTTACCTACGAGCAGTACTTC. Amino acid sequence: CATSRDLTYEQYF.

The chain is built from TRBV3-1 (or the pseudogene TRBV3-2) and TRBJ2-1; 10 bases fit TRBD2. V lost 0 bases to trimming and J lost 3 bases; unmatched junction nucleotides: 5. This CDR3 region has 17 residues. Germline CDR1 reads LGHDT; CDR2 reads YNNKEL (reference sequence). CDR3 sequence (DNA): TGTGCCAGCAGCCAAGATTTGGCTAGCGGGAGCTACAATGAGCAGTTCTTC. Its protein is CASSQDLASGSYNEQFF.

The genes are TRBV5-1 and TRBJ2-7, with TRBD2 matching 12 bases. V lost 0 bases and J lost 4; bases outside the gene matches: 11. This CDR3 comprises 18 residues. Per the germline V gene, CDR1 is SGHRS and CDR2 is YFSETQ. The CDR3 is CASSLAPSGRANIYEQYF. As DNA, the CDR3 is TGCGCCAGCAGCTTGGCTCCTAGCGGGAGGGCCAACATTTACGAGCAGTACTTC.

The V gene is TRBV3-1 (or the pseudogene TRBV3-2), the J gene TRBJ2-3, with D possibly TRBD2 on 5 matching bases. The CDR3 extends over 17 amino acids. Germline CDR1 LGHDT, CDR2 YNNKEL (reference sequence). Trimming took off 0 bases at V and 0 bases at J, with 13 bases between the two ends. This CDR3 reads CASSQDPAGLSTDTQYF. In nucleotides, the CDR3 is TGTGCCAGCAGCCAAGACCCGGCGGGTCTTAGCACAGATACGCAGTATTTT.

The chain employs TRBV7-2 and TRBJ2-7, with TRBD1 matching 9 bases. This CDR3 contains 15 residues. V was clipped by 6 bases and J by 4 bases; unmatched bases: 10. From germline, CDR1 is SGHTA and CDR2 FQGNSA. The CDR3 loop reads CASSQVGTGIYEQYF. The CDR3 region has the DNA TGTGCCAGCAGTCAAGTCGGGACAGGGATTTACGAGCAGTACTTC.

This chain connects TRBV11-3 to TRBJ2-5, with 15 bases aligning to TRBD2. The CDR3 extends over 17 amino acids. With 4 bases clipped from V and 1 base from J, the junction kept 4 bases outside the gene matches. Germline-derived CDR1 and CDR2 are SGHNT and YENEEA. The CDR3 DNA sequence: TGTGCCAGCAGCTCGGGACTAGCGGGAGGAGGCCAAGAGACCCAGTACTTC. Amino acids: CASSSGLAGGGQETQYF.

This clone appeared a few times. The CDR3 sequence is CASSLRRGLLETQYF. The CDR3 DNA follows: TGTGCCAGCAGCTTGCGCAGGGGGCTGTTAGAGACCCAGTACTTC. The rearrangement links TRBV7-3 to TRBJ2-5, with TRBD1 matching over 8 bases. This CDR3 has 15 amino acids. V was clipped by 3 bases and J by 4 bases; unmatched bases: 7. Germline V CDR1 and CDR2: SGHTA, FQGTGA.

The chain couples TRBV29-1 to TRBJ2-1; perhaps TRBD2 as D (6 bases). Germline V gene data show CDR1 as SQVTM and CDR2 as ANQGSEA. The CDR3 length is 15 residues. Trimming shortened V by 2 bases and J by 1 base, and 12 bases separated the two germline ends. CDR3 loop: CSVEPVGGSYNEQFF. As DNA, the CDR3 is TGCAGCGTTGAACCGGTAGGAGGGTCCTACAATGAGCAGTTCTTC.